This TCR beta chain was captured by sequencing in a study of T-cell reconstitution after alpha-beta-depleted transplantation in children. The CDR3 is made up of 13 amino acids. CDR1 and CDR2 from the germline V gene are DFQATT and SNEGSKA (reference sequence). Trimming cost V 8 bases and J 1 base, with 13 bases left between them. Preparation of the TCRbeta library was carried out with unique molecular identifiers. TCRdb redid the calling of the PCR reads with MiXCR, one entry per CDR3 protein. The sample lists about a million distinct CDR3 sequences; roughly 29% were seen once. The chain uses TRBV20-1 and TRBJ2-3; unclear D gene. The origin of this receptor is a boy under two years old who had a stem cell transplant for SCID, so the T cells may come from the graft donor. The sample in question was PBMCs, mostly from graft donor cells, obtained 360 days after TCRalphabeta/CD19-depleted stem cell transplant. The CDR3 DNA reads TGCAGTCCCCATGACCCCTGCACAGATACGCAGTATTTT. It encodes CSPHDPCTDTQYF.